This entry lists 6 T cell receptor beta chains sequenced from one sample in a study of cytomegalovirus exposure and HLA in healthy donors. The PCR used 60 Vbeta and 13 Jbeta primers. Sequenced by immunoSEQ multiplex PCR; TCRdb stores in-frame clones only, minus some. Its listing shows some 110,000 clones. Source material: PBMCs. The source is a man aged 35-49 years in good health and CMV-seronegative.

The chain combines TRBV13 with TRBJ2-3; TRBD2 matches at 10 bases. Germline CDR1 and CDR2: PRHDT and FYEKMQ (reference sequence). The ends lost 4 bases at V and 4 bases at J; junction bases unmatched: 11. The CDR3 is 17 amino acids. The CDR3 region is CASSSPSSGRDPDTQYF. Here the CDR3 DNA reads TGTGCCAGCAGCTCCCCGTCTAGCGGGAGAGACCCAGATACGCAGTATTTT.

The chain carries TRBV7-8 and TRBJ1-4, with D possibly TRBD1 on 6 matching bases. V lost 4 bases and J 2 bases, leaving 14 bases between the germline ends. The CDR3 covers 16 residues. Germline assignment: CDR1 SGHVS and CDR2 FQNEAQ. This chain's CDR3 is CASSSNTGFTNEKLFF. The CDR3 DNA is TGTGCCAGCAGCTCCAACACAGGGTTTACTAATGAAAAACTGTTTTTT.

The V and J genes are TRBV7-9 and TRBJ2-1, with TRBD2 as a possible D gene (5 bases). Trimming stripped 5 bases from V and 4 bases from J, with 12 bases between. This CDR3 is 14 amino acids long. Germline V gives CDR1 SEHNR, CDR2 FQNEAQ (reference sequence). The CDR3 DNA sequence: TGTGCCAGCAGCCGTGATCCGGGATACAATGAGCAGTTCTTC. Translating it yields CASSRDPGYNEQFF.

The chain is built from TRBV5-6 and TRBJ2-2, with TRBD1 identical over 7 bases. The trim removed 2 bases at V and 6 bases at J, leaving 7 bases unmatched. CDR1 SGHDT and CDR2 YYEEEE come from the germline V gene. The CDR3 runs 15 residues. The chain's CDR3 is CASSFRQGWSGELFF. DNA of the CDR3: TGTGCCAGCAGCTTTCGACAGGGATGGTCCGGGGAGCTGTTTTTT. Looking up the rest from reference TRBV5-6 and TRBJ2-2 gives the full variable domain: DAGVTQSPTHLIKTRGQQVTLRCSPKSGHDTVSWYQQALGQGPQFIFQYYEEEERQRGNFPDRFSGHQFPNYSSELNVNALLLGDSALYLCASSFRQGWSGELFFGEGSRLTVL.

The chain joins TRBV9 to TRBJ2-5; a weak D match, TRBD2 (5 bases). V dropped 3 bases and J dropped 0 bases, with 15 bases sitting between them. The germline gives CDR1 SGDLS, CDR2 YYNGEE. The CDR3 has 16 residues. In DNA form, the CDR3 reads TGTGCCAGCAGCGCCAGCGGTGGCAGGTACCAAGAGACCCAGTACTTC. Residues: CASSASGGRYQETQYF.

The V gene is TRBV28, the J gene TRBJ2-7; 7 bases are a match to TRBD1. Unmatched junction bases numbered 10, after V lost 3 bases and J lost 2 bases. This CDR3 is built from 16 residues. The germline gives CDR1 MDHEN, CDR2 SYDVKM. The chain's CDR3 is CASSFSRDSATYEQYF. The CDR3 coding sequence is TGTGCCAGCAGTTTTAGCCGGGACAGCGCAACCTACGAGCAGTACTTC.